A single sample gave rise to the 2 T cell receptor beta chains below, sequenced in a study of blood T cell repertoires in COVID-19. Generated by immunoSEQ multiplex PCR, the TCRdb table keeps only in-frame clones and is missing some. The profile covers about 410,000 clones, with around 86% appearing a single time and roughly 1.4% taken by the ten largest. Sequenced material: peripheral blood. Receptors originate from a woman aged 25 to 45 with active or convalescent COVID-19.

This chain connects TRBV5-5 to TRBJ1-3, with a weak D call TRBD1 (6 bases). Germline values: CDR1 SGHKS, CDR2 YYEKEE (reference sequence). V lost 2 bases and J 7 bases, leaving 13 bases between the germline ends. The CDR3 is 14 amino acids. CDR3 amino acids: CASSFGGQENTIYF. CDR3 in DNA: TGTGCCAGCAGCTTCGGGGGGCAAGAGAACACCATATATTTT.

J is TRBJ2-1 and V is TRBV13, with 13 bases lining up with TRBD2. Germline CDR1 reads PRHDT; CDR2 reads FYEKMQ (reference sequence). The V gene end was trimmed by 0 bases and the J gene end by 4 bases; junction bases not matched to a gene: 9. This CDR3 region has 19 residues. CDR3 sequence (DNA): TGTGCCAGCAGCTTAGGTGGGACTAGCGGGGCCGCTTTGTACAATGAGCAGTTCTTC. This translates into CASSLGGTSGAALYNEQFF.